One and the same sample provided the 24 T cell receptor beta chains below, sequenced in a study of cytomegalovirus exposure and HLA in healthy donors. The PCR had 60 Vbeta and 13 Jbeta primers. Repertoires were generated with immunoSEQ multiplex PCR, while TCRdb's copy carries only in-frame clones and drops some. The data show over 150,000 clones, 85% seen once. Sequencing was performed on PBMCs. Receptor source: a man younger than 45 in good health and CMV-seropositive.

V is TRBV5-7 and J is TRBJ2-1; 8 bases map to TRBD2. TRBV5-7 is filed as an ORF, its function uncertain. The CDR3 totals 17 residues. The V and J ends lost 4 bases and 9 bases, in that order; junction bases with no gene match: 18. The DNA for the CDR3 is TGTGCCAGCAGCGACGACGAGGGAGCGGGAGACCGTTGTGAGCAGTTCTTC. It yields the protein CASSDDEGAGDRCEQFF.

The rearrangement links TRBV7-2 to TRBJ1-1, with a tentative D call TRBD1 (5 bases). CDR1 is SGHTA, CDR2 FQGNSA, per germline. Between the trimmed V and J ends, which lost 1 base and 5 bases, there was a span of 8 bases. The CDR3 runs 13 residues. This CDR3 is CASSLVRGTEAFF. In DNA, the CDR3 is TGTGCCAGCAGCTTAGTAAGGGGAACTGAAGCTTTCTTT.

V gene TRBV4-3 combines with J gene TRBJ2-1; D not certain. The CDR3 is 14 residues long. Germline values: CDR1 LGHNA, CDR2 YSLEER. Trimming stripped 1 base from V and 0 bases from J, with 4 bases between. CDR3 in DNA: TGCGCCAGCAGCCAAGGACTCTCCTACAATGAGCAGTTCTTC. This encodes CASSQGLSYNEQFF.

The V call is TRBV6-5, the J call TRBJ1-1; 7 nucleotides line up with TRBD1. The CDR3 length is 13 residues. Germline CDR1 and CDR2: MNHEY and SVGAGI. After removal of 5 bases from V and 5 bases from J, the junction contained 5 bases not matched to a gene. The CDR3 here is CASSATGRTEAFF. CDR3 sequence (DNA): TGTGCCAGCAGTGCGACAGGGAGGACTGAAGCTTTCTTT.

The chain carries TRBV6-6 and TRBJ1-1; weak D call: TRBD1 (6 bases). Germline CDR1 MNHNY, CDR2 SVGAGI (reference sequence). V was cut by 0 bases and J by 8 bases, with 13 bases left in between. CDR3 length equals 14 residues. CDR3 amino acids: CASSYSGGDDEAFF. CDR3 coding DNA: TGTGCCAGCAGTTACTCAGGGGGGGACGACGAAGCTTTCTTT.

This chain uses TRBV5-8 with TRBJ2-1; 13 bases fit TRBD2. The CDR3 has 14 residues. Germline V lookup: CDR1 SGHTS, CDR2 YDEGEE. The V gene end was trimmed by 2 bases and the J gene end by 9 bases; junction bases not matched to a gene: 2. The CDR3 sequence is CASSFTSGRVEQFF. The CDR3 nucleotides are TGTGCCAGCAGCTTCACTAGCGGGAGGGTTGAGCAGTTCTTC.

V is TRBV18 and J is TRBJ2-1; unclear D gene. V gave up 0 bases and J gave up 6 bases, with 18 bases separating them. Germline CDR1 is KGHSH and CDR2 is LQKENI. The CDR3 extends over 17 amino acids. CDR3 protein: CASSPPVGASPGNEQFF. DNA of the CDR3: TGTGCCAGCTCACCACCGGTTGGCGCTAGTCCCGGCAATGAGCAGTTCTTC.

The rearrangement links TRBV30 to TRBJ1-2, with 9 bases matching TRBD1. V shed 3 bases, J shed 8 bases, and the junction held 10 bases outside the gene matches. The V gene's germline CDR1 is GTSNPN and CDR2 SVGIG (reference sequence). This CDR3 is built from 14 residues. In DNA, the CDR3 is TGTGCCTGGAGAGGAGACAGGGGGAACCAAGGCTACACCTTC. This gives the protein CAWRGDRGNQGYTF.

V usage is TRBV6-5 and J usage is TRBJ1-1; the D is unclear. The V end lost 4 bases, the J end lost 7 bases, and 19 bases lay between the germline ends. Germline V gene lookup returns CDR1 MNHEY and CDR2 SVGAGI. The CDR3 spans 15 residues. CDR3 loop: CASSFVSSSGDEAFF. CDR3 DNA: TGTGCCAGCAGTTTCGTCTCATCCAGTGGTGATGAAGCTTTCTTT.

The chain employs TRBV18 and TRBJ2-7, with D hard to call. Deletions cut 3 bases from V and 6 bases from J, with 12 bases between. The CDR3 sequence is 13 residues long. Germline values: CDR1 KGHSH, CDR2 LQKENI. Here the CDR3 reads CASSPPSVAEQYF. DNA of the CDR3: TGTGCCAGCTCACCTCCTTCGGTCGCCGAGCAGTACTTC. Full variable domain (outside the CDR3, taken from reference TRBV18 and TRBJ2-7): NAGVMQNPRHLVRRRGQEARLRCSPMKGHSHVYWYRQLPEEGLKFMVYLQKENIIDESGMPKERFSAEFPKEGPSILRIQQVVRGDSAAYFCASSPPSVAEQYFGPGTRLTVT.

The V and J genes are TRBV7-2 and TRBJ2-3; 9 bases are shared with TRBD2. The CDR3 length is 16 residues. Trimming took 2 bases from V and 4 from J; bases not matched to a gene: 7. The germline CDR1 and CDR2 sequences are SGHTA and FQGNSA. The CDR3 nucleotides read TGTGCCAGCAGCTTAAATAGCGGGAGTGTCGCAGATACGCAGTATTTT. Protein: CASSLNSGSVADTQYF.

The chain has TRBV6-5 and TRBJ1-1; the D is unclear. The CDR3 consists of 11 residues. The germline V gene has CDR1 MNHEY and CDR2 SVGAGI. Trimming shortened V by 4 bases and J by 7 bases, and 7 bases separated the two germline ends. The CDR3 DNA follows: TGTGCCAGCAGTTTTGGGCTTGAAGCTTTCTTT. It yields the protein CASSFGLEAFF.

The chain is built from TRBV12-5 and TRBJ2-5; 7 positions match TRBD1. V shed 7 bases and J 5 bases; nucleotides not matched to a gene: 4. The germline V gene has CDR1 LGHNT and CDR2 FRNRAP. There are 12 residues in the CDR3. For the CDR3, the DNA is TGTGCTAGTGCAACAGGGGTGGAGACCCAGTACTTC. This sequence encodes CASATGVETQYF.

The chain links TRBV21-1 to TRBJ2-3; TRBD2, the table's D call, lacks a check against the DNA. TRBV21-1 is noted as a pseudogene. There are 16 residues in the CDR3. For the CDR3, the DNA is TGTGCCAGCAGCAATCGCCCCGGGACTTTCACAGATACGCAGTATTTT. Translation: CASSNRPGTFTDTQYF.

V gene TRBV14 combines with J gene TRBJ2-5; 7 bases are a match to TRBD1. The CDR3 contains 15 residues. From germline, CDR1 is SGHDN and CDR2 FVKESK. The trim removed 4 bases at V and 1 base at J, leaving 6 bases unmatched. CDR3: CASSRPKGAQETQYF. The CDR3 DNA sequence: TGTGCCAGCAGCCGGCCGAAGGGGGCCCAAGAGACCCAGTACTTC.

V usage is TRBV9 and J usage is TRBJ2-1; 12 positions agree with TRBD2. J gave up 8 bases and V 4 bases, and 7 bases lay outside the gene matches. The germline CDR1 and CDR2 sequences are SGDLS and YYNGEE. The CDR3 is 15 residues long. The CDR3 sequence: CASSSRTSGNYEQFF. CDR3 in DNA: TGTGCCAGCAGCTCCCGGACTAGCGGGAACTATGAGCAGTTCTTC.

The CDR3 protein is CASKRVLVNEQFF. CDR3 bases: TGTGCCAGCAAGAGGGTACTAGTCAATGAGCAGTTCTTC. The V call is TRBV6-4, the J call TRBJ2-1, with TRBD2 as a possible D gene (5 bases). Deletions cut 7 bases from V and 6 bases from J, with 13 bases between. The germline CDR1 and CDR2 sequences are MRHNA and SNTAGT. CDR3 length: 13 amino acids.

The chain employs TRBV13 and TRBJ1-2; no reliable D call. This CDR3 region has 12 residues. The germline V gene encodes CDR1 PRHDT and CDR2 FYEKMQ (reference sequence). The ends were cut back, 5 bases at V and 1 base at J, with 5 bases in the middle. The CDR3 region has the DNA TGTGCCAGCAGCGTAATTAACTATGGCTACACCTTC. Translating it yields CASSVINYGYTF.

V gene TRBV6-1 combines with J gene TRBJ1-5; no firm D call. Trimming stripped 2 bases from V and 0 bases from J, with 11 bases between. The CDR3 consists of 16 residues. Per the germline V gene, CDR1 is MNHNS and CDR2 is SASEGT. The CDR3 nucleotides are TGTGCCAGCAGTGAAAACGAGTGGTATAGCAATCAGCCCCAGCATTTT. It translates to CASSENEWYSNQPQHF.

The chain employs TRBV5-4 and TRBJ2-7; 11 bases align to TRBD2. This CDR3 comprises 15 residues. Germline values: CDR1 SGHNT, CDR2 YYREEE (reference sequence). The CDR3 DNA is TGTGCCAACAGCTTAGGCGGGACTAGCGGTTACGAGCAGTACGTC. Encoded protein: CANSLGGTSGYEQYV.

The gene calls are TRBV7-2 and TRBJ2-5; TRBD2 matches 8 bases. The V segment lost 1 base and the J segment 2 bases; nucleotides outside the gene matches: 12. The CDR3 runs 18 residues. Germline V lookup: CDR1 SGHTA, CDR2 FQGNSA. CDR3 region: CASSLGLGSGRAQETQYF. CDR3 bases: TGTGCCAGCAGCTTAGGTTTGGGGAGCGGGAGAGCTCAAGAGACCCAGTACTTC.

The gene calls are TRBV7-3 and TRBJ2-1; maybe TRBD2 (5 bases). The ends were cut back, 1 base at V and 8 bases at J, with 9 bases in the middle. From germline, CDR1 is SGHTA and CDR2 FQGTGA. This CDR3 is built from 13 residues. The CDR3 reads CASSLKGSDEQFF. The CDR3 region has the DNA TGTGCCAGCAGCTTAAAGGGTAGCGATGAGCAGTTCTTC.

This rearrangement joins TRBV9 to TRBJ1-1; D not resolved. In germline, CDR1 is SGDLS, CDR2 YYNGEE. The length of the CDR3 is 13 residues. V was cut by 0 bases and J by 1 base, with 4 bases left in between. CDR3 loop: CASSVDWNTEAFF. Here the CDR3 DNA reads TGTGCCAGCAGCGTAGACTGGAACACTGAAGCTTTCTTT.

The chain has TRBV4-3 and TRBJ1-1; D call uncertain. This CDR3 contains 15 residues. Trimming removed 0 bases from V and 0 bases from J, with 8 bases in between. Per germline, CDR1 LGHNA and CDR2 YSLEER. CDR3 sequence: CASSQDRDLNTEAFF. The CDR3 DNA reads as TGCGCCAGCAGCCAAGATCGGGATTTGAACACTGAAGCTTTCTTT.